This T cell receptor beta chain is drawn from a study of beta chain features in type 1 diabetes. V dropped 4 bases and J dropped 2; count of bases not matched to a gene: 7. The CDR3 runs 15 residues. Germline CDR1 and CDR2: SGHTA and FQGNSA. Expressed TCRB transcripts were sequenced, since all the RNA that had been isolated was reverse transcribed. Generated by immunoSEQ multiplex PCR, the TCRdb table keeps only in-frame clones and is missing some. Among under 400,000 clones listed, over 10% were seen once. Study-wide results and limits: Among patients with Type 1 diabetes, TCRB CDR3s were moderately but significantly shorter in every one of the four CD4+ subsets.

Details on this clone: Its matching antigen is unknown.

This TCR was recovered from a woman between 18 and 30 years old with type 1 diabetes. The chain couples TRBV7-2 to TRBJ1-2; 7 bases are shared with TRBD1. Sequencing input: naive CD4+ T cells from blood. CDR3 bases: TGTGCCAGCAGCTCAATCGACAGGGCCAACTATGGCTACACCTTC. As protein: CASSSIDRANYGYTF.